This T cell receptor beta chain was sequenced in a study of cytomegalovirus exposure and HLA in healthy donors. Concerning this clone itself: Its antigen remains unknown.

The PCR was carried out with 60 Vbeta primers and 13 Jbeta primers. The data were produced by immunoSEQ multiplex PCR, yet TCRdb's version contains in-frame clones alone and is incomplete. The table lists about 140,000 clones, around 77% of them singletons, with roughly 4.9% in the top ten. Overall study findings and caveats: Most TCR beta V segments were productive about 87% or about 30% of the time in an earlier analysis. Accurate prediction of most subjects' HLA-A and HLA-B alleles from TCR beta sequences was reported. According to a later analysis, most TCR beta chains associated with CMV appeared HLA-restricted. Presence/absence analyses assumed roughly uniform sequencing depth across donors.

The germline V gene encodes CDR1 LGHNA and CDR2 YNFKEQ. The CDR3 is made up of 15 amino acids. V shed 4 bases, J shed 2 bases, and the junction held 4 bases outside the gene matches. The chain uses TRBV4-2 and TRBJ1-5; TRBD1 agrees at 8 bases. The TCR sequence derives from a woman aged 45-65 years in good health and CMV-seronegative. Sequencing was done on a sample of PBMCs. The DNA for the CDR3 is TGTGCCAGCAGCCGAACGACAGGGGGCAATCAGCCCCAGCATTTT. Protein sequence: CASSRTTGGNQPQHF.